The clone carrying this T cell receptor beta chain has a count of ten or more. A template switching step contributed a universal primer site, while unique molecular identifiers were present in the cDNA. TCRdb reanalysed the 5' RACE reads using MiXCR and keeps one entry per CDR3 protein. Of around 510,000 distinct CDR3 sequences listed, around 15% are singletons. This sample was taken from a study of identical twins. Trimming left V 7 bases short and J 0 bases short, with 16 bases between. The CDR3 sequence is 15 residues long. CDR1 MDHEN and CDR2 SYDVKM come from the germline V gene. The data also belong to a second study, concerning yellow fever vaccine responses in identical twins.

V and J are TRBV28 and TRBJ2-7; D is ambiguous. The clonotype originates from a woman aged 18 to 35 in good health. Sequenced material: CD4+ T cells sorted from blood. CDR3 coding DNA: TGTGCCAGCATCCCCGAACCGCAGAGCTCCTACGAGCAGTACTTC. Residues: CASIPEPQSSYEQYF.